The 16 T cell receptor beta chains given below trace back to one sample, sequenced in a study of blood T cell repertoires in COVID-19. Here immunoSEQ multiplex PCR was the method, and the copy in TCRdb shows in-frame clones only, minus some. Seen here are about 52,000 clones, 86% observed once, and the top ten hold 20% to 25%. Sequenced material: peripheral blood. The receptor source for this set is a woman older than 75 with acute or convalescent COVID-19.

The chain combines TRBV13 with TRBJ1-5; no clear D gene. Germline V gene lookup returns CDR1 PRHDT and CDR2 FYEKMQ (reference sequence). There are 14 residues in the CDR3. The germline V and J ends were trimmed by 0 bases and 6 bases, with 9 bases remaining between them. Here the CDR3 reads CASSLGRGSQPQHF. CDR3 nucleotides: TGTGCCAGCAGCTTAGGTAGAGGCAGTCAGCCCCAGCATTTT.

This clone was observed a single time. V is TRBV27 and J is TRBJ2-1, with TRBD1 identical over 9 bases. CDR1 is MNHEY, CDR2 SMNVEV, per germline (reference sequence). This CDR3 is built from 17 residues. Trimming took 4 bases from V and 1 from J; bases not matched to a gene: 8. This CDR3 reads CASSSPVTGGSYNEQFF. The CDR3 DNA is TGTGCCAGCAGTTCCCCAGTGACAGGGGGTTCCTACAATGAGCAGTTCTTC.

The chain joins TRBV12-3 or TRBV12-4 to TRBJ2-2, with D uncertain. The CDR3 has 12 amino acids. V lost 6 bases to trimming and J lost 1 base, with 3 bases between them. CDR3 nucleotides: TGTGCCAGCAGGCGGAACACCGGGGAGCTGTTTTTT. This encodes CASRRNTGELFF.

The V and J genes are TRBV5-1 and TRBJ2-7; weak D call: TRBD1 (9 bases). This CDR3 spans 15 amino acids. Germline V gene sequence: CDR1 SGHRS, CDR2 YFSETQ. Trimming shortened V by 4 bases and J by 3 bases, and 17 bases separated the two germline ends. This CDR3 is CASSPGGTGFYEQYF. The CDR3 DNA sequence: TGCGCCAGCAGCCCGGGGGGGACAGGGTTCTACGAGCAGTACTTC.

J is TRBJ2-1 and V is TRBV28, with 8 bases aligning to TRBD2. CDR3 length equals 16 residues. The germline gives CDR1 MDHEN, CDR2 SYDVKM. The V gene end was trimmed by 3 bases and the J gene end by 4 bases; junction bases not matched to a gene: 8. CDR3 sequence reads: CASSFEGAGAYNEQFF. In DNA, the CDR3 is TGTGCCAGCAGTTTTGAGGGAGCGGGGGCTTACAATGAGCAGTTCTTC.

The chain carries TRBV28 and TRBJ2-1, with TRBD1 identical over 10 bases. The CDR3 runs 16 residues. CDR1 is MDHEN, CDR2 SYDVKM, per germline. Trimming at V came to 6 bases and at J to 2 bases, leaving 7 bases not matched to a gene. The CDR3 region is CASSRAGTGAYNEQFF. CDR3 in DNA: TGTGCCAGCAGCAGAGCCGGGACAGGGGCCTACAATGAGCAGTTCTTC.

This chain links TRBV11-2 with TRBJ2-1; 7 bases agree with TRBD2. The CDR3 runs 15 residues. CDR1 SGHAT and CDR2 FQNNGV come from the germline V gene. V dropped 0 bases and J dropped 10; count of bases not matched to a gene: 9. CDR3 residues: CASSLELARGGEQFF. CDR3 nucleotides: TGTGCCAGCAGCTTAGAACTAGCGAGGGGAGGGGAGCAGTTCTTC.

The rearrangement links TRBV9 to TRBJ2-1; TRBD2 might be the D (6 bases). Germline V lookup: CDR1 SGDLS, CDR2 YYNGEE. The length of the CDR3 is 17 residues. V dropped 4 bases and J dropped 2 bases, with 19 bases sitting between them. The DNA of the CDR3 is TGTGCCAGCAGCAAGAGGCCCCCCGGCGGGGCCTACAATGAGCAGTTCTTC. Encoded protein: CASSKRPPGGAYNEQFF.

This clone was picked up one time. The chain employs TRBV11-2 and TRBJ1-2, with TRBD1 matching over 9 bases. The J segment lost 8 bases and the V segment lost 4 bases, leaving 11 bases of the junction unmatched. Germline loops: CDR1 SGHAT, CDR2 FQNNGV. This CDR3 comprises 15 residues. The CDR3 region is CASSSTPGQGLGYTF. The CDR3 DNA reads as TGTGCCAGCAGCTCGACCCCGGGACAGGGTTTAGGCTACACCTTC.

The J gene is TRBJ2-7, the V gene TRBV30; a possible D gene is TRBD1 (5 bases). The ends were cut back, 5 bases at V and 4 bases at J, with 12 bases in the middle. Germline CDR1 reads GTSNPN; CDR2 reads SVGIG (reference sequence). The CDR3 totals 12 residues. CDR3 DNA: TGTGCCTGGGCCGCACAGGATTACGAGCAGTACTTC. Translating gives CAWAAQDYEQYF.

The chain is built from TRBV29-1 and TRBJ1-1; possible D gene TRBD1, 5 bases. V lost 5 bases and J 1 base, leaving 8 bases between the germline ends. The CDR3 runs to 12 residues. Germline CDR1 SQVTM, CDR2 ANQGSEA. The CDR3 nucleotides are TGCAGCGTTTTGCAGGGGAACACTGAAGCTTTCTTT. Translation: CSVLQGNTEAFF.

V is TRBV5-6 and J is TRBJ2-2; no definite D call. V dropped 2 bases and J dropped 0 bases, with 11 bases sitting between them. There are 16 residues in the CDR3. Germline loops: CDR1 SGHDT, CDR2 YYEEEE. The CDR3 reads CASSFALSANTGELFF. The CDR3 DNA is TGTGCCAGCAGCTTCGCACTAAGCGCGAACACCGGGGAGCTGTTTTTT.

The V gene is TRBV3-1 (or the pseudogene TRBV3-2), the J gene TRBJ2-1; 7 bases match TRBD2. Per the germline V gene, CDR1 is LGHDT and CDR2 is YNNKEL (reference sequence). This CDR3 has 15 residues. The V gene end was trimmed by 2 bases and the J gene end by 5 bases; junction bases not matched to a gene: 6. The CDR3 reads CASSQTSLADNEQFF. CDR3 DNA: TGTGCCAGCAGCCAAACTAGTCTAGCGGACAATGAGCAGTTCTTC.

The chain recombines TRBV10-2 with TRBJ1-5, with 9 bases fitting TRBD1. Germline values: CDR1 WSHSY, CDR2 SAAADI. J was trimmed by 6 bases and V by 2 bases; bases with no gene match: 2. This CDR3 region has 14 residues. The CDR3 DNA reads TGCGCCAGCAGTGAGACAGGGGGCGTTCAGCCCCAGCATTTT. Translating it yields CASSETGGVQPQHF.

V usage is TRBV24-1 and J usage is TRBJ2-2; D is ambiguous. Trimming cost V 6 bases and J 2 bases, with 9 bases left between them. CDR1 is KGHDR and CDR2 is SFDVKD in the germline V gene. The CDR3 sequence is 14 residues long. DNA for the CDR3: TGTGCCACCAGTTCTAGGTCTAACACCGGGGAGCTGTTTTTT. Translation: CATSSRSNTGELFF.

The chain employs TRBV5-4 and TRBJ2-5, with 9 nucleotides matching TRBD1. CDR3 size: 15 residues. J gave up 3 bases and V 0 bases, and 3 bases lay outside the gene matches. The germline V gene has CDR1 SGHNT and CDR2 YYREEE (reference sequence). The chain's CDR3 is CASSLVGTGKETQYF. The CDR3 DNA reads TGTGCCAGCAGCTTGGTAGGGACAGGGAAAGAGACCCAGTACTTC.